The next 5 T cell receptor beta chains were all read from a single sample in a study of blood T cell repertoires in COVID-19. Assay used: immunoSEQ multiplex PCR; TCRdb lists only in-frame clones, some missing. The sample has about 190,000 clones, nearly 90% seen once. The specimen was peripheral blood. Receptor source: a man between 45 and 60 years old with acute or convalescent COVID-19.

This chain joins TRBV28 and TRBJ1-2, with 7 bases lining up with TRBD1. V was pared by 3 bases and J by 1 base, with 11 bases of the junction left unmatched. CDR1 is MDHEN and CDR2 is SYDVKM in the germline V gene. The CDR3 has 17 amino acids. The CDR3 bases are TGTGCCAGCAGTTTGCAATTGGGACAGCCGATTAACTATGGCTACACCTTC. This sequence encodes CASSLQLGQPINYGYTF.

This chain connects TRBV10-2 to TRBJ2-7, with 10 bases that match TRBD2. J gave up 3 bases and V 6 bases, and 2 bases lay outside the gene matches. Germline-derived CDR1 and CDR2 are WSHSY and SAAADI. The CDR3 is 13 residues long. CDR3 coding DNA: TGCGCCAGCAGCGGGACTAGCGACTACGAGCAGTACTTC. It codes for CASSGTSDYEQYF.

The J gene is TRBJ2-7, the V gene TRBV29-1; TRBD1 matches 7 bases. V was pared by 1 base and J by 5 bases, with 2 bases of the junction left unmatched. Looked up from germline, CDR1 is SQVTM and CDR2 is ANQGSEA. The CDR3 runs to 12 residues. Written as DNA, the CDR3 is TGCAGCGTTGAAGGGACAGGCCACGAGCAGTACTTC. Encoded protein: CSVEGTGHEQYF.

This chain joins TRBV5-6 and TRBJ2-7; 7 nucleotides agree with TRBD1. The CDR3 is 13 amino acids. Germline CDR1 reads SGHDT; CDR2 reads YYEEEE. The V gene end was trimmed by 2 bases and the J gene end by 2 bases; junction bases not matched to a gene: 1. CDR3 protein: CASSFTGAYEQYF. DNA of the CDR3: TGTGCCAGCAGCTTCACAGGGGCCTACGAGCAGTACTTC.

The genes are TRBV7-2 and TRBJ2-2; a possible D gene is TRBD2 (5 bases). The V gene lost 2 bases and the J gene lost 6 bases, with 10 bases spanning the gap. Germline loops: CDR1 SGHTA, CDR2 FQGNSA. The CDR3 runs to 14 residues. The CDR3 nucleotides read TGTGCCAGCAGCTTAAACACTAGTCCCGGGGAGCTGTTTTTT. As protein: CASSLNTSPGELFF.